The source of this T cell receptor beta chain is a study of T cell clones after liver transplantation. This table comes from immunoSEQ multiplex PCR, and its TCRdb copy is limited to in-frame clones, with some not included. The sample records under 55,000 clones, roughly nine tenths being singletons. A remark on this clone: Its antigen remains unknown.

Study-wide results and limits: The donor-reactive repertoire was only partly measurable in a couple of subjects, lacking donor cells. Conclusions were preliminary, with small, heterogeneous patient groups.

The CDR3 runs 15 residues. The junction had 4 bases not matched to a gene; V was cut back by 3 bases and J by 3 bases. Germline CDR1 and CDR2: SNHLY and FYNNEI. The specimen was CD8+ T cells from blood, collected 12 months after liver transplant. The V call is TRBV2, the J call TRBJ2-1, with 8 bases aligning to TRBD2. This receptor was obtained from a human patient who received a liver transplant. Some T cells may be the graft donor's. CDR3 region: CASSDREGHYNEQFF. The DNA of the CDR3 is TGTGCCAGCAGTGACCGGGAGGGCCACTACAATGAGCAGTTCTTC.